Below are 8 T cell receptor beta chains sequenced from a single sample in a study of identical twins. TCRdb called the 5' RACE reads again in MiXCR, with one record for every CDR3 protein. The data show hundreds of thousands of distinct CDR3 sequences, just over 7% seen once. This sample was also put to use in a study of yellow fever vaccine responses in identical twins.

Sequencing was carried out using PBMCs. The receptors here all came from a woman between 18 and 29 years old in good health.

This clonotype was detected many times. This chain links TRBV7-2 with TRBJ2-2; unclear D gene. V lost 0 bases and J lost 4, with 6 bases in between. The CDR3 covers 14 residues. Germline assignment: CDR1 SGHTA and CDR2 FQGNSA. The CDR3 reads CASSLAVSTGELFF. The DNA for the CDR3 is TGTGCCAGCAGCTTAGCGGTCTCCACCGGGGAGCTGTTTTTT.

The J gene is TRBJ2-3, the V gene TRBV6-5; the match to TRBD2 covers 7 bases. The CDR3 runs to 17 residues. The germline V gene encodes CDR1 MNHEY and CDR2 SVGAGI. After removal of 0 bases from V and 4 bases from J, the junction contained 10 bases not matched to a gene. DNA for the CDR3: TGTGCCAGCAGTTACTCTCCTAGCGGAGTTGGGTCAGATACGCAGTATTTT. This gives the protein CASSYSPSGVGSDTQYF.

In its sample, this clonotype was seen many times. This chain joins TRBV3-1 and TRBJ1-5; possible D gene TRBD1, 5 bases. V was pared by 2 bases and J by 3 bases, with 11 bases between. The germline V gene encodes CDR1 LGHDT and CDR2 YNNKEL (reference sequence). The CDR3 has 15 amino acids. The chain's CDR3 is CASSQKGWYNQPQHF. The DNA of the CDR3 is TGTGCCAGCAGCCAAAAGGGGTGGTACAATCAGCCCCAGCATTTT. Supplemented by reference TRBV3-1 and TRBJ1-5, the full variable domain reads DTAVSQTPKYLVTQMGNDKSIKCEQNLGHDTMYWYKQDSKKFLKIMFSYNNKELIINETVPNRFSPKSPDKAHLNLHINSLELGDSAVYFCASSQKGWYNQPQHFGDGTRLSIL.

In its sample, this clonotype was seen many times. The chain uses TRBV5-1 and TRBJ2-1; possible D gene TRBD1, 5 bases. CDR1 and CDR2 (germline): SGHRS, YFSETQ. V dropped 0 bases and J dropped 6 bases, with 10 bases sitting between them. The CDR3 is 14 amino acids. The CDR3 DNA reads TGCGCCAGCAGCTTGGCCGTAGGGGTCAATGAGCAGTTCTTC. Amino acid sequence: CASSLAVGVNEQFF.

The chain employs TRBV6-1 and TRBJ2-3; 10 nucleotides agree with TRBD2. With 6 bases clipped from V and 6 bases from J, the junction kept 9 bases outside the gene matches. The CDR3 spans 15 residues. Germline CDR1 and CDR2: MNHNS and SASEGT. The CDR3 DNA is TGTGCCAGCAGGCTCACTAGCGGGATGTCGGATACGCAGTATTTT. It is translated as CASRLTSGMSDTQYF.

This clonotype was seen at least ten times. This rearrangement joins TRBV6-5 to TRBJ2-1; 8 nucleotides align to TRBD2. V gave up 4 bases and J gave up 9 bases; unmatched junction bases: 8. This CDR3 is built from 14 residues. The germline gives CDR1 MNHEY, CDR2 SVGAGI. CDR3 DNA: TGTGCCAGCAGTTGGGGACTAGAGGGGGGTGAGCAGTTCTTC. The encoded protein is CASSWGLEGGEQFF.

The chain has TRBV10-3 and TRBJ2-7; possible D gene TRBD2, 7 bases. Per the germline V gene, CDR1 is ENHRY and CDR2 is SYGVKD. The CDR3 runs 13 residues. Trimming stripped 5 bases from V and 5 bases from J, with 13 bases between. In DNA, the CDR3 is TGTGCCATCAGTCTAACAGGGAGGGACGAGCAGTACGTC. This gives the protein CAISLTGRDEQYV.

This clonotype was counted ten times or more. The chain recombines TRBV7-9 with TRBJ2-1; no firm D call. The CDR3 contains 15 residues. Trimming cost V 6 bases and J 16 bases, with 28 bases left between them. The germline CDR1 and CDR2 sequences are SEHNR and FQNEAQ (reference sequence). The CDR3 is CASRDMGSLVPSSFF. The CDR3 DNA reads TGTGCCAGCAGGGATATGGGATCCTTGGTACCATCTTCTTTCTTC. The variable domain in full, with the rest retrieved from reference TRBV7-9 and TRBJ2-1, is DTGVSQNPRHKITKRGQNVTFRCDPISEHNRLYWYRQTLGQGPEFLTYFQNEAQLEKSRLLSDRFSAERPKGSFSTLEIQRTEQGDSAMYLCASRDMGSLVPSSFFGPGTRLTVL.